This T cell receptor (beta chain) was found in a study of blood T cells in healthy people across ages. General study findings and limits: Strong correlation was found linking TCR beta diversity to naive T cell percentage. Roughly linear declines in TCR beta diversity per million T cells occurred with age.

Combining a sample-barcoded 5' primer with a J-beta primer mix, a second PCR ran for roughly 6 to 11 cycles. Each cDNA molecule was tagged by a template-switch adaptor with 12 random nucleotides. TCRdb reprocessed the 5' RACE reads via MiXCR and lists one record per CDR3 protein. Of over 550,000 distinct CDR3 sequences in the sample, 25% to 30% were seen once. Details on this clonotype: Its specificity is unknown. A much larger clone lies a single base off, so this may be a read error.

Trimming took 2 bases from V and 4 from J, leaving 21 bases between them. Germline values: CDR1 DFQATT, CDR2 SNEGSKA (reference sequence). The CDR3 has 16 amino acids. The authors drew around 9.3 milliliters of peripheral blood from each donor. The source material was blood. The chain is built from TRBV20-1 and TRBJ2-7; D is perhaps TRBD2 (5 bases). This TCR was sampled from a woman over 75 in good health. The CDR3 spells CSARMERDFRAYEQYF. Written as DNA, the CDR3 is TGCAGTGCTAGAATGGAACGGGATTTTAGAGCGTACGAGCAGTACTTC.